Listed below are T cell receptor beta chains from one sample, sequenced in a study of T cell repertoires in cytomegalovirus infection. MiXCR was run by TCRdb on the reads, yielding one entry per CDR3 protein. The table records approximately 750,000 distinct CDR3 sequences, roughly 35% of them present only once. Sequences were obtained from PBMCs. The receptor set was obtained from a human donor in good health (CMV status not recorded). Some clones in this sample may be carry-over from other donors' samples. Both conserved end residues are part of each CDR3. Fields, in order: J gene, clone size, D gene, V gene, CDR3 DNA, CDR3 protein. A D gene is named only where the DNA matches it firmly. Part of the rows lack a size; the others show once, few, many or a class for expanded clones.

J gene: TRBJ2-5; clone size: few; D gene: TRBD1; V gene: TRBV7-3; CDR3 DNA: TGTGCCAGCAGTTTCCGACAGGGGGCTAAGGAGACCCAGTACTTC; CDR3 protein: CASSFRQGAKETQYF
J gene: TRBJ1-2; clone size: NA; D gene: NA; V gene: TRBV7-9; CDR3 DNA: TGTGCCAGCACTATTCCTCAGCTCTATGGCTACACCTTC; CDR3 protein: CASTIPQLYGYTF
J gene: TRBJ1-1; clone size: NA; D gene: TRBD1; V gene: TRBV7-8; CDR3 DNA: TGTGCCAGCAGCCCAGCTTCGTCCGGGACAGCGGGCACTGAAGCTTTCTTT; CDR3 protein: CASSPASSGTAGTEAFF
J gene: TRBJ2-7; clone size: few; D gene: NA; V gene: TRBV20-1; CDR3 DNA: TGCAGTGCCGCCCGGGTTGGACATTACGAGCAGTACTTC; CDR3 protein: CSAARVGHYEQYF
J gene: TRBJ2-5; clone size: NA; D gene: NA; V gene: TRBV5-1; CDR3 DNA: TGCGCCAGCAGCTTCCAACCTAGCGGAGGGGGAGAGACCCAGTACTTC; CDR3 protein: CASSFQPSGGGETQYF
J gene: TRBJ2-3; clone size: NA; D gene: TRBD2; V gene: TRBV6-2/TRBV6-3; CDR3 DNA: TGTGCCAGCAGTTACTCGATAGGGCGGGAGGATACAGATACGCAGTATTTT; CDR3 protein: CASSYSIGREDTDTQYF
J gene: TRBJ2-7; clone size: few; D gene: TRBD1; V gene: TRBV6-1; CDR3 DNA: TGTGCCAGCAGTGAAGCAGAGAGGACAGGGCGGAACTACGAGCAGTACTTC; CDR3 protein: CASSEAERTGRNYEQYF
J gene: TRBJ2-4; clone size: NA; D gene: NA; V gene: TRBV28; CDR3 DNA: TGTGCCAGCAGTTCACTTTTTGAGAGGCTAGCCAAAAACATTCAGTACTTC; CDR3 protein: CASSSLFERLAKNIQYF
J gene: TRBJ2-5; clone size: few; D gene: NA; V gene: TRBV7-6; CDR3 DNA: TGTGCCAGCAGCTTCACACACGACAGGAAAGAGACCCAGTACTTC; CDR3 protein: CASSFTHDRKETQYF
J gene: TRBJ1-1; clone size: NA; D gene: TRBD1; V gene: TRBV30; CDR3 DNA: TGTGCCTGCCCGGGACAGGGCAAGACTGAAGCTTTCTTT; CDR3 protein: CACPGQGKTEAFF
J gene: TRBJ2-3; clone size: NA; D gene: NA; V gene: TRBV5-5; CDR3 DNA: TGTGCCAGCAGCTGGCGGATAGAAGATACGCAGTATTTT; CDR3 protein: CASSWRIEDTQYF
J gene: TRBJ2-1; clone size: many; D gene: TRBD2; V gene: TRBV7-8; CDR3 DNA: TGTGCCAGCAGCTTAGATGGCGGGAGGGCCCCGGAGCAGTTCTTC; CDR3 protein: CASSLDGGRAPEQFF
J gene: TRBJ2-2; clone size: many; D gene: NA; V gene: TRBV7-3; CDR3 DNA: TGTGCCAGCAGTTATATTAGGGTCGGCACCGGGGAGCTGTTTTTT; CDR3 protein: CASSYIRVGTGELFF
J gene: TRBJ1-1; clone size: NA; D gene: TRBD1; V gene: TRBV19; CDR3 DNA: TGTGCCAGTAGTAGAAGCCGGGACAGGTTGGTGGATACTGAAGCTTTCTTT; CDR3 protein: CASSRSRDRLVDTEAFF
J gene: TRBJ2-1; clone size: NA; D gene: TRBD2; V gene: TRBV20-1; CDR3 DNA: TGCAGTGCTACGGGCCTAGCGGGAACCCGTGAGCAGTTCTTC; CDR3 protein: CSATGLAGTREQFF
J gene: TRBJ1-2; clone size: few; D gene: TRBD1; V gene: TRBV7-9; CDR3 DNA: TGTGCCAGCAGCCGAGGACAGGGGAATTCTAACTATGGCTACACCTTC; CDR3 protein: CASSRGQGNSNYGYTF
J gene: TRBJ1-1; clone size: NA; D gene: NA; V gene: TRBV25-1; CDR3 DNA: TGTGCCAGCAGCGATACCGGGGCCATGAACACTGAAGCTTTCTTT; CDR3 protein: CASSDTGAMNTEAFF
J gene: TRBJ2-3; clone size: NA; D gene: TRBD1; V gene: TRBV19; CDR3 DNA: TGTGCCAGTACCTCAGGGGGCGATTTGGATACGCAGTATTTT; CDR3 protein: CASTSGGDLDTQYF
J gene: TRBJ2-3; clone size: NA; D gene: TRBD2; V gene: TRBV12-3/TRBV12-4; CDR3 DNA: TGTGCCAGCAGTTTTATAGACTTAGGACTAGTAGGGGATTCAGATACGCAGTATTTT; CDR3 protein: CASSFIDLGLVGDSDTQYF
J gene: TRBJ1-2; clone size: NA; D gene: NA; V gene: TRBV6-6; CDR3 DNA: TGTGCCAGCAGTCGGTGGGAGAGGGATTATGGCTACACCTTC; CDR3 protein: CASSRWERDYGYTF
J gene: TRBJ2-7; clone size: few; D gene: TRBD2; V gene: TRBV12-3/TRBV12-4; CDR3 DNA: TGTGCCAGCAGTCCTAGCGGGGTTAGCTCCTACGAGCAGTACTTC; CDR3 protein: CASSPSGVSSYEQYF
J gene: TRBJ2-3; clone size: NA; D gene: NA; V gene: TRBV3-1; CDR3 DNA: TGTGCCAGCAGCCTTACTAGCTTTTCCACAGATACGCAGTATTTT; CDR3 protein: CASSLTSFSTDTQYF
J gene: TRBJ1-2; clone size: NA; D gene: NA; V gene: TRBV20-1; CDR3 DNA: TGCAGTGCTACCAGGGTGGGCTATGGCTACACCTTC; CDR3 protein: CSATRVGYGYTF
J gene: TRBJ1-2; clone size: NA; D gene: TRBD1; V gene: TRBV19; CDR3 DNA: TGTGCCAGTAGCCCCGGGAGACAGGGAGTGTTCGTATATGGCTACACCTTC; CDR3 protein: CASSPGRQGVFVYGYTF
J gene: TRBJ2-1; clone size: NA; D gene: TRBD2; V gene: TRBV12-3/TRBV12-4; CDR3 DNA: TGTGCCAGCAGTCCCGCTTCGAGCGGGAGAGGGTTAAATGAGCAGTTCTTC; CDR3 protein: CASSPASSGRGLNEQFF
J gene: TRBJ1-5; clone size: NA; D gene: NA; V gene: TRBV7-2; CDR3 DNA: TGTGCCAGCAGCTTTAGGCACAATCAGCCCCAGCATTTT; CDR3 protein: CASSFRHNQPQHF
J gene: TRBJ2-7; clone size: few; D gene: NA; V gene: TRBV7-2; CDR3 DNA: TGTGCCAGCAGCGACGGGGGTCTCCCCAGGGGTGAGCAGTACTTC; CDR3 protein: CASSDGGLPRGEQYF
J gene: TRBJ2-2; clone size: many; D gene: NA; V gene: TRBV7-2; CDR3 DNA: TGTGCCAGCAGCTCCGACAGTAACACCGGGGAGCTGTTTTTT; CDR3 protein: CASSSDSNTGELFF
J gene: TRBJ1-4; clone size: NA; D gene: NA; V gene: TRBV7-6; CDR3 DNA: TGTGCCAGCAGCTTATACGTTAGGGGCACTTCGGCTAATGAAAAACTGTTTTTT; CDR3 protein: CASSLYVRGTSANEKLFF
J gene: TRBJ2-1; clone size: many; D gene: NA; V gene: TRBV7-2; CDR3 DNA: TGTGCCAGCAGCTTTCGTGGGAACACCGAGCAGTTCTTC; CDR3 protein: CASSFRGNTEQFF
J gene: TRBJ2-1; clone size: few; D gene: TRBD1; V gene: TRBV5-1; CDR3 DNA: TGCGCCAGCAGCTTGAACAGGGGCAATGAGCAGTTCTTC; CDR3 protein: CASSLNRGNEQFF
J gene: TRBJ2-7; clone size: NA; D gene: TRBD2; V gene: TRBV20-1; CDR3 DNA: TGCAGTGCGCCAGCGGGAGGGCCCAGCTACGAGCAGTACTTC; CDR3 protein: CSAPAGGPSYEQYF
J gene: TRBJ2-5; clone size: NA; D gene: TRBD1; V gene: TRBV28; CDR3 DNA: TGTGCCAGCAGTTTAGGAGGACAGGGGGCAAAGACCCAGTACTTC; CDR3 protein: CASSLGGQGAKTQYF
J gene: TRBJ1-2; clone size: once; D gene: NA; V gene: TRBV3-1; CDR3 DNA: TGTGCCAGCAGCCAAGATCTGCCGGGACGGCGACCCTATGGCTACACCTTC; CDR3 protein: CASSQDLPGRRPYGYTF
J gene: TRBJ1-1; clone size: NA; D gene: NA; V gene: TRBV7-9; CDR3 DNA: TGTGCCAGCAGGGGCCCGGGCGGCACCACTGAAGCTTTCTTT; CDR3 protein: CASRGPGGTTEAFF
J gene: TRBJ2-1; clone size: NA; D gene: TRBD2; V gene: TRBV28; CDR3 DNA: TGTGCCAGCAGTTTATTGCGGGAGGGCAATGAGCAGTTCTTC; CDR3 protein: CASSLLREGNEQFF
J gene: TRBJ1-2; clone size: NA; D gene: TRBD1; V gene: TRBV24-1; CDR3 DNA: TGTGCCACCAGTGATCCCTCACAGGGGGCGAAAATGGGCTACACCTTC; CDR3 protein: CATSDPSQGAKMGYTF
J gene: TRBJ1-4; clone size: once; D gene: NA; V gene: TRBV7-6; CDR3 DNA: TGTGCCAGCAGCCCAAGACCGGATGAAAAACTGTTTTTT; CDR3 protein: CASSPRPDEKLFF
J gene: TRBJ2-2; clone size: once; D gene: NA; V gene: TRBV7-8; CDR3 DNA: TGTGCCAATCCGGACAGATACACCGGGGAGCTGTTTTTT; CDR3 protein: CANPDRYTGELFF
J gene: TRBJ2-5; clone size: many; D gene: TRBD2; V gene: TRBV7-8; CDR3 DNA: TGTGCCAGCAGCGCAACTAGCGGGAGGCCCCAAGAGACCCAGTACTTC; CDR3 protein: CASSATSGRPQETQYF
J gene: TRBJ2-7; clone size: few; D gene: NA; V gene: TRBV12-3/TRBV12-4; CDR3 DNA: TGTGCCAGCAGTTTTGCGGGCGAGCAGTACTTC; CDR3 protein: CASSFAGEQYF
J gene: TRBJ1-1; clone size: few; D gene: NA; V gene: TRBV6-1; CDR3 DNA: TGTGCCAGCAGTGAAAGGGCAGGAGAGAACACTGAAGCTTTCTTT; CDR3 protein: CASSERAGENTEAFF
J gene: TRBJ2-7; clone size: NA; D gene: NA; V gene: TRBV4-1; CDR3 DNA: TGCGCCAGCAGCCAGAGGATGACAGACTCCTACGAGCAGTACTTC; CDR3 protein: CASSQRMTDSYEQYF
J gene: TRBJ1-2; clone size: few; D gene: NA; V gene: TRBV6-6; CDR3 DNA: TGTGCCAGCACCCCCACGGGGGCCTCCTATGGCTACACCTTC; CDR3 protein: CASTPTGASYGYTF
J gene: TRBJ2-1; clone size: NA; D gene: TRBD1; V gene: TRBV6-6; CDR3 DNA: TGTGCCAGCATTCACTTGACAGGGGCGACTTTAAAAGCCAATGAGCAGTTCTTC; CDR3 protein: CASIHLTGATLKANEQFF
J gene: TRBJ2-7; clone size: NA; D gene: NA; V gene: TRBV20-1; CDR3 DNA: TGCAGTGCTAGAAGGATAGGTGTTCACGAGCAGTACTTC; CDR3 protein: CSARRIGVHEQYF
J gene: TRBJ1-6; clone size: many; D gene: NA; V gene: TRBV7-8; CDR3 DNA: TGTGCCAGCAGCTTACCCGCGACGGGGAGGCCCCTCCACTTT; CDR3 protein: CASSLPATGRPLHF
J gene: TRBJ1-5; clone size: NA; D gene: NA; V gene: TRBV4-1; CDR3 DNA: TGCGCCAGCAGCCGGCCAGGGGATCAGCCCAAGCATTTT; CDR3 protein: CASSRPGDQPKHF
J gene: TRBJ2-1; clone size: NA; D gene: NA; V gene: TRBV7-6; CDR3 DNA: TGTGCCAGCAGGAGAGGCCCGGTCGATGAGGTGAAGAATGAGCAGTTCTTC; CDR3 protein: CASRRGPVDEVKNEQFF
J gene: TRBJ2-6; clone size: NA; D gene: NA; V gene: TRBV6-2/TRBV6-3; CDR3 DNA: TGTGCCAGGGGCTTTCATGACGGCTCTGGGGCCAACGTCCTGACTTTC; CDR3 protein: CARGFHDGSGANVLTF
J gene: TRBJ2-6; clone size: NA; D gene: TRBD1; V gene: TRBV6-8; CDR3 DNA: TGTGCCAGCAGTTACCTACCCCCCGGGACAGGGGGCTCCGGGGCCAACGTCCTGACTTTC; CDR3 protein: CASSYLPPGTGGSGANVLTF
J gene: TRBJ1-3; clone size: NA; D gene: NA; V gene: TRBV18; CDR3 DNA: TGTGCCAGCTCACCACCTCCCCTCAACTCTGGAAACACCATATCTTTT; CDR3 protein: CASSPPPLNSGNTISF
J gene: TRBJ2-3; clone size: few; D gene: NA; V gene: TRBV20-1; CDR3 DNA: TGCAGTGCTAGATACAGGGAGGATACGCAGTATTTT; CDR3 protein: CSARYREDTQYF
J gene: TRBJ1-2; clone size: few; D gene: NA; V gene: TRBV10-3; CDR3 DNA: TGTGCCACCATGGACAGCCCCCAGCTTTATGGCTACACCTTC; CDR3 protein: CATMDSPQLYGYTF
J gene: TRBJ1-5; clone size: NA; D gene: NA; V gene: TRBV7-2; CDR3 DNA: TGTGCCAGCAGCTTAACGGAGGGCCTCAATCAGCCCCAGCATTTT; CDR3 protein: CASSLTEGLNQPQHF
J gene: TRBJ2-3; clone size: few; D gene: TRBD2; V gene: TRBV7-2; CDR3 DNA: TGTGCCAGCAGGAGCGACTCGCGGGGGGCGGGAGGGCTGGCAGATACGCAGTATTTT; CDR3 protein: CASRSDSRGAGGLADTQYF
J gene: TRBJ2-1; clone size: NA; D gene: TRBD2; V gene: TRBV20-1; CDR3 DNA: TGCAGTGCTAGCCCGAGCGGGGTTTACAATGAGCAGTTCTTC; CDR3 protein: CSASPSGVYNEQFF
J gene: TRBJ2-7; clone size: few; D gene: NA; V gene: TRBV5-6; CDR3 DNA: TGTGCCAGCAGCTTTCGCCGGACGGCTCCCTACGAGCAGTACTTC; CDR3 protein: CASSFRRTAPYEQYF